Each of the 22 T cell receptor beta chains below was sequenced from the same sample in a study of cytomegalovirus exposure and HLA in healthy donors. Researchers ran the PCR with 60 Vbeta and 13 Jbeta primers. TCRdb keeps only in-frame clones here, not all; method: immunoSEQ multiplex PCR. The profile shows around 210,000 clones, around 85% of them singletons. The sequenced sample was PBMCs. The source is a man between 50 and 59 years old in good health and CMV-seronegative.

This chain links TRBV5-1 with TRBJ2-2; TRBD2 matches 12 bases. Germline V gene sequence: CDR1 SGHRS, CDR2 YFSETQ. J lost 6 bases, V lost 1 base, and 4 bases had no gene match. The length of the CDR3 is 16 residues. CDR3 DNA sequence: TGCGCCAGCAGCTTGAGGCTAGCGGGAGGGCCCGGGGAGCTGTTTTTT. It translates to CASSLRLAGGPGELFF.

The chain couples TRBV2 to TRBJ2-3; 11 bases map to TRBD2. V lost 6 bases, J lost 4 bases, and 3 bases stayed unmatched. This CDR3 has 14 amino acids. CDR1 and CDR2 (germline): SNHLY, FYNNEI. CDR3 sequence: CASRRSGRADTQYF. The CDR3 DNA follows: TGTGCCAGCAGACGTAGCGGGAGGGCAGATACGCAGTATTTT.

This clone appeared once. J is TRBJ2-1 and V is TRBV9; TRBD1 matches 7 bases. Germline CDR1 is SGDLS and CDR2 is YYNGEE. This CDR3 region has 15 residues. The junction had 6 bases not matched to a gene; V was cut back by 2 bases and J by 4 bases. The CDR3 reads CASSVSGQPYNEQFF. In DNA, the CDR3 is TGTGCCAGCAGCGTTTCGGGACAGCCTTACAATGAGCAGTTCTTC.

The gene calls are TRBV5-1 and TRBJ2-2; maybe TRBD1 (6 bases). The CDR3 has 14 amino acids. Germline V gene sequence: CDR1 SGHRS, CDR2 YFSETQ. V shed 4 bases and J shed 5 bases, with 12 bases lying between them. CDR3 region: CASSGGVTTGELFF. The CDR3 nucleotides are TGCGCCAGCAGCGGGGGCGTTACGACCGGGGAGCTGTTTTTT.

The genes are TRBV25-1 and TRBJ2-5; TRBD2 agrees at 7 bases. With the DNA end fitting TRBJ2-7 better, the J assignment may be wrong. CDR3 length: 15 amino acids. Germline lookup yields CDR1 MGHDK and CDR2 SYGVNS. As DNA, the CDR3 is TGTGCCAGCAGTGGAAGGCGGGAGAGCTCCTACGAGCAGTACTTC. This gives the protein CASSGRRESSYEQYF.

The V call is TRBV28, the J call TRBJ1-2; TRBD1 matches at 9 bases. Trimming took 5 bases from V and 8 from J; bases not matched to a gene: 12. CDR3 length equals 15 residues. Germline assignment: CDR1 MDHEN and CDR2 SYDVKM. The CDR3 DNA sequence: TGTGCCAGCAGTGCCCTGGACAGGGGAGAAGGGGGCTACACCTTC. It is translated as CASSALDRGEGGYTF.

The CDR3 bases are TGTGCCAGCAGGAGAGTTTGGGGGGATCAGCCCCAGCATTTT. Its protein is CASRRVWGDQPQHF. The gene calls are TRBV2 and TRBJ1-5; D possibly corresponds to TRBD1 (5 bases). The CDR3 contains 14 residues. Germline V gene lookup returns CDR1 SNHLY and CDR2 FYNNEI. The V end lost 6 bases, the J end lost 5 bases, and 14 bases lay between the germline ends.

This CDR3 is CASSQDWGGAGETQYF. The CDR3 DNA sequence: TGTGCCAGCAGCCAAGATTGGGGAGGGGCAGGAGAGACCCAGTACTTC. The V and J genes are TRBV4-2 and TRBJ2-5; 7 bases match TRBD2. Per germline, CDR1 LGHNA and CDR2 YNFKEQ. The junction had 8 bases not matched to a gene; V was cut back by 0 bases and J by 4 bases. The CDR3 is made up of 16 amino acids.

The CDR3 reads CASSHDYSGLGLEQYF. The CDR3 coding sequence is TGTGCCAGCAGCCATGACTATAGCGGGCTTGGGTTGGAGCAGTACTTC. The chain employs TRBV4-2 and TRBJ2-7; 7 bases agree with TRBD2. The CDR3 is 16 amino acids. The germline gives CDR1 LGHNA, CDR2 YNFKEQ. V lost 3 bases to trimming and J lost 7 bases; unmatched junction nucleotides: 15.

The chain's CDR3 is CASSVDRGTYNEQFF. The CDR3 nucleotides read TGTGCCAGCAGCGTAGACAGGGGGACCTACAATGAGCAGTTCTTC. The chain joins TRBV9 to TRBJ2-1, with 8 bases lining up with TRBD1. V lost 0 bases and J lost 2; bases outside the gene matches: 1. The germline V gene encodes CDR1 SGDLS and CDR2 YYNGEE. This CDR3 is 15 amino acids long.

CDR3 DNA sequence: TGTGCCTGGAGTTGGACAGGGGTTACCGGGGAGCTGTTTTTT. This codes for CAWSWTGVTGELFF. The V call is TRBV30, the J call TRBJ2-2; 9 positions agree with TRBD1. The length of the CDR3 is 14 residues. V was clipped by 2 bases and J by 5 bases; unmatched bases: 3. Looked up from germline, CDR1 is GTSNPN and CDR2 is SVGIG (reference sequence).

The chain combines TRBV7-9 with TRBJ2-7, with TRBD2 matching 9 bases. This CDR3 region has 13 residues. The germline gives CDR1 SEHNR, CDR2 FQNEAQ (reference sequence). V gave up 5 bases and J gave up 5 bases; unmatched junction bases: 4. In DNA form, the CDR3 reads TGTGCCAGCAGCGCAGCGGGAGGCCACGAGCAGTACTTC. It encodes CASSAAGGHEQYF.

The rearrangement links TRBV29-1 to TRBJ1-5; possibly TRBD1 for D (6 bases). V lost 6 bases and J lost 3, with 12 bases in between. Germline CDR1 is SQVTM and CDR2 is ANQGSEA. This CDR3 is built from 13 residues. CDR3 region: CSVGQGFNQPQHF. CDR3 bases: TGCAGCGTCGGGCAGGGGTTCAATCAGCCCCAGCATTTT.

This chain connects TRBV27 to TRBJ1-5, with 7 bases aligning to TRBD1. Germline V gives CDR1 MNHEY, CDR2 SMNVEV (reference sequence). This CDR3 contains 19 residues. V was pared by 9 bases and J by 1 base, with 21 bases of the junction left unmatched. This CDR3 is CARGASTGDKGMSNQPQHF. CDR3 nucleotide sequence: TGTGCCAGGGGAGCTTCTACAGGGGACAAAGGGATGAGCAATCAGCCCCAGCATTTT.

The genes are TRBV19 and TRBJ2-1; TRBD2 matches at 11 bases. Germline assignment: CDR1 LNHDA and CDR2 SQIVND (reference sequence). V dropped 5 bases and J dropped 7; count of bases not matched to a gene: 7. The length of the CDR3 is 15 residues. The CDR3: CASSSGLAVGNEQFF. The CDR3 DNA is TGTGCCAGTAGTTCGGGACTAGCGGTAGGGAATGAGCAGTTCTTC.

The V and J genes are TRBV5-6 and TRBJ2-2; no reliable D call. Trimming removed 5 bases from V and 4 bases from J, with 9 bases in between. Looked up from germline, CDR1 is SGHDT and CDR2 is YYEEEE. This CDR3 has 13 amino acids. The CDR3 reads CASRLRVTGELFF. In nucleotides, the CDR3 is TGTGCCAGCAGGCTCCGGGTCACCGGGGAGCTGTTTTTT.

This clone came up a few times. The chain has TRBV5-8 and TRBJ1-4; 9 nucleotides agree with TRBD1. With 5 bases clipped from V and 7 bases from J, the junction kept 6 bases outside the gene matches. This CDR3 region has 14 residues. Germline V lookup: CDR1 SGHTS, CDR2 YDEGEE. In DNA, the CDR3 is TGTGCCAGCAGGCTACAGGGGGCGGGTGAAAAACTGTTTTTT. It translates to CASRLQGAGEKLFF.

This chain joins TRBV15 and TRBJ2-7, with D possibly TRBD2 on 6 matching bases. V gave up 4 bases and J gave up 2 bases, with 15 bases separating them. The CDR3 is 15 residues long. Germline CDR1 is LNHNV and CDR2 is YYDKDF (reference sequence). CDR3 in DNA: TGTGCCACCAGCAACCCCGGAGGGAGCCCCTACGAGCAGTACTTC. This sequence encodes CATSNPGGSPYEQYF.

The V gene is TRBV7-7, the J gene TRBJ2-1; D call uncertain. There are 16 residues in the CDR3. The V gene's germline CDR1 is SSHAT and CDR2 FNYEAQ (reference sequence). Trimming took off 2 bases at V and 4 bases at J, with 15 bases between the two ends. CDR3 bases: TGTGCCAGCAGCTTACCAGGCCCAAGGCCATACAATGAGCAGTTCTTC. Protein sequence: CASSLPGPRPYNEQFF.

The chain links TRBV6-6 to TRBJ2-1, with 7 bases fitting TRBD1. V lost 5 bases, J lost 6 bases, and 10 bases stayed unmatched. The CDR3 loop spans 15 amino acids. CDR1 and CDR2 from the germline V gene are MNHNY and SVGAGI (reference sequence). The CDR3 spells CASSPGGPLINEQFF. The CDR3 coding sequence is TGTGCCAGCAGTCCAGGGGGTCCTTTAATCAATGAGCAGTTCTTC.

In its sample, this clone was seen a few times. V and J are TRBV25-1 and TRBJ1-6; TRBD1 matches at 9 bases. The CDR3 is 15 amino acids. Per germline, CDR1 MGHDK and CDR2 SYGVNS. V lost 1 base and J lost 10; bases outside the gene matches: 5. CDR3 protein: CASSESQGARSPLHF. As DNA, the CDR3 is TGTGCCAGCAGTGAATCACAGGGGGCGAGATCACCCCTCCACTTT.

Remarks on this clone: One end of the junction is discordant with germline, which a read error may explain. The V call is TRBV7-7, the J call TRBJ2-5; 10 nucleotides line up with TRBD2. The germline V gene has CDR1 SSHAT and CDR2 FNYEAQ (reference sequence). The CDR3 loop spans 14 amino acids. The CDR3 sequence: CASSPGLAQETQYF. CDR3 nucleotide sequence: TGTGCTAGCAGCCCGGGACTAGCGCAAGAGACCCAGTACTTC. Full variable domain (outside the CDR3, taken from reference TRBV7-7 and TRBJ2-5): GAGVSQSPRYKVTKRGQDVTLRCDPISSHATLYWYQQALGQGPEFLTYFNYEAQPDKSGLPSDRFSAERPEGSISTLTIQRTEQRDSAMYRCASSPGLAQETQYFGPGTRLLVL.